The subject of this entry is one TCR beta chain. V was trimmed by 2 bases and J by 5 bases, leaving 12 bases between them. The CDR3 totals 14 residues. Germline loops: CDR1 MGHDK, CDR2 SYGVNS. This specimen belongs to a study of neoadjuvant nivolumab and ipilimumab in lung cancer. Some clones are missing from TCRdb's copy, which holds only in-frame ones; the method was immunoSEQ multiplex PCR. The sample carries 25,000 or so clones, 83% recorded once. The J gene is TRBJ1-1, the V gene TRBV25-1, with D tentatively TRBD1 (5 bases). Source: tumor tissue, taken after neoadjuvant nivolumab, alone or with ipilimumab, at or shortly before surgery. The sequence was obtained from an adult with non-small cell lung cancer. The DNA for the CDR3 is TGTGCCAGCAGTGAACAGGCCGGGGGGACTGAAGCTTTCTTT. This gives the protein CASSEQAGGTEAFF.